Listed below are T cell receptor beta chains from one sample, sequenced in a study of yellow fever vaccine responses in identical twins. TCRdb analysed the RT-PCR reads with MiXCR anew, one entry per CDR3 protein. In the table there are about 3,300 distinct CDR3 sequences, about four fifths of which are singletons. Sequencing was performed on T cells from blood (PBMCs), unsorted or a sorted subset (not recorded which), taken before or after yellow fever vaccination (not recorded which). Source of these receptors: a young woman who received the yellow fever vaccine. Both conserved end residues are trimmed from each CDR3. The order of the fields is J gene, V gene, CDR3 length, CDR3 protein.

>TRBJ2-3|TRBV18|11
ASSPPGTDTQY
>TRBJ2-7|TRBV27|14
ASSLSNEYLAYEQY
>TRBJ2-7|TRBV4-1|13
ASSQEGGQNYEQY
>TRBJ2-1|TRBV14|12
ASSRESSYNEQF
>TRBJ2-7|TRBV6-2/TRBV6-3|12
ASSWTSGSYEQY
>TRBJ2-7|TRBV2|12
ASSDITSSYEQY
>TRBJ2-2|TRBV11-1|10
ASSLVPGELF
>TRBJ2-5|TRBV4-1|12
ASSQEHGGKTQY
>TRBJ2-3|TRBV11-1|14
ASSLRGISSTDTQY
>TRBJ2-1|TRBV10-3|13
AISVTSVSYNEQF
>TRBJ2-5|TRBV4-2|13
ASSQVAGGLETQY
>TRBJ1-1|TRBV7-2|11
ASSLGQNTEAF
>TRBJ1-2|TRBV15|13
ATSYETGEHYGYT
>TRBJ2-1|TRBV11-3|14
ASSLGPLGTYNEQF
>TRBJ2-3|TRBV28|9
ASSYTDTQY
>TRBJ1-1|TRBV5-1|12
ASSILWRDTEAF
>TRBJ1-2|TRBV27|13
ASSPPGQGIHGYT
>TRBJ1-3|TRBV6-8|14
ASSYVRGTSGNTIY
>TRBJ2-5|TRBV28|14
ASTPGPGALIETQY
>TRBJ1-1|TRBV18|10
ASSPTGTEAF
>TRBJ2-7|TRBV7-9|11
ASSYGPTYEQY
>TRBJ1-4|TRBV7-9|10
ASSFQNEKLF
>TRBJ2-1|TRBV11-2|11
ASSLVGDYEQF
>TRBJ1-3|TRBV14|11
ASRHYSGNTIY
>TRBJ2-5|TRBV7-9|11
ASSFSMGETQY
>TRBJ1-5|TRBV5-1|12
ASSLEGGDQPQH
>TRBJ2-7|TRBV28|11
ASSLEGSYEQY
>TRBJ2-7|TRBV25-1|13
ASSLSQGGAYEQY
>TRBJ2-5|TRBV11-1|13
ASSPPLAFGETQY
>TRBJ2-7|TRBV4-2|14
ASSQDMTSGSYEQY
>TRBJ1-1|TRBV6-4|12
ASSDTGGDTEAF
>TRBJ2-3|TRBV15|13
ATSIAPLLTDTQY
>TRBJ2-7|TRBV5-6|13
ASSHGTGGFYEQY
>TRBJ2-7|TRBV14|13
ASSRTGTTDHEQY
>TRBJ2-7|TRBV11-3|12
ASSEPGLAYEQY
>TRBJ2-7|TRBV9|12
ASSVATSGANQY
>TRBJ2-1|TRBV18|12
ASSLDSSYNEQF
>TRBJ2-7|TRBV4-2|12
ASSQALQGYEQY
>TRBJ1-3|TRBV12-3/TRBV12-4|12
ASSETGYGNTIY
>TRBJ1-4|TRBV3-1|12
ASSQVGAWEKLF
>TRBJ1-6|TRBV5-1|12
ASSFGQGYSPLH
>TRBJ1-1|TRBV29-1|10
SVIDLNTEAF
>TRBJ2-5|TRBV13|11
ASSLLNQETQY
>TRBJ2-7|TRBV29-1|9
SATSDYEQY
>TRBJ2-5|TRBV29-1|8
SVERETQY
>TRBJ2-7|TRBV4-2|13
ASSQYQTGGYEQY
>TRBJ2-3|TRBV11-3|13
ASSTGTGSTDTQY
>TRBJ2-7|TRBV29-1|10
SVFDWSGEQY
>TRBJ2-7|TRBV7-2|10
ASSPSSYEQY
>TRBJ2-1|TRBV7-3|10
ASSLGQNEQF
>TRBJ2-5|TRBV13|12
ASSGTGGQETQY
>TRBJ2-2|TRBV6-5|14
ASSYLKGHLTGELF
>TRBJ2-3|TRBV15|15
ATSGTKQGRSTDTQY
>TRBJ2-5|TRBV6-1|14
ASRPPLDRDQETQY
>TRBJ2-1|TRBV7-6|17
ASSLLFLAGGPSYNEQF